What follows are 20 T cell receptor beta chains derived from one specimen sequenced in a study of T cell clonotyping in hematopoietic cell transplantation. TCRdb's table, derived via immunoSEQ multiplex PCR, lists solely in-frame clones and lacks some. Of about 11,000 clones listed, 45% to 50% are singletons. The material sequenced was PBMCs, taken 30 days after allogeneic stem cell transplant. Receptors originate from a male patient aged 50 to 59 who had an allogeneic stem cell transplant from an unrelated donor, so the T cells may come from the graft donor. Some clones in this sample may be carry-over from other donors' samples.

V gene TRBV2 combines with J gene TRBJ1-5; possible D gene TRBD1, 5 bases. CDR3 length: 14 amino acids. The V end lost 6 bases, the J end lost 4 bases, and 13 bases lay between the germline ends. Germline CDR1 reads SNHLY; CDR2 reads FYNNEI. The CDR3 here is CASRKGSQNQPQHF. DNA of the CDR3: TGTGCCAGCAGGAAGGGGTCCCAAAATCAGCCCCAGCATTTT.

The chain links TRBV30 to TRBJ1-2; D not resolved. Trimming pared 3 bases from V and 8 bases from J, leaving 19 bases between. There are 14 residues in the CDR3. Germline V lookup: CDR1 GTSNPN, CDR2 SVGIG (reference sequence). This CDR3 reads CAWSAGWGTRGYTF. In DNA, the CDR3 is TGTGCCTGGAGCGCAGGTTGGGGAACGCGAGGCTACACCTTC.

The chain combines TRBV28 with TRBJ1-6; perhaps TRBD1 as D (5 bases). Between the trimmed V and J ends, which lost 5 bases and 0 bases, there was a span of 8 bases. CDR3 size: 15 residues. Germline lookup yields CDR1 MDHEN and CDR2 SYDVKM. CDR3 bases: TGTGCCAGCAGTCGACAGAGCTCCTATAATTCACCCCTCCACTTT. The encoded protein is CASSRQSSYNSPLHF.

The gene calls are TRBV30 and TRBJ1-4; D gene unclear. The germline CDR1 and CDR2 sequences are GTSNPN and SVGIG (reference sequence). V was clipped by 3 bases and J by 5 bases, with 10 bases between them. The CDR3 has 13 residues. The CDR3, as DNA: TGTGCCTGGAGCGACGTGGACAATGAAAAACTGTTTTTT. This translates into CAWSDVDNEKLFF. Full variable domain (outside the CDR3, taken from reference TRBV30 and TRBJ1-4): SQTIHQWPATLVQPVGSPLSLECTVEGTSNPNLYWYRQAAGRGLQLLFYSVGIGQISSEVPQNLSASRPQDRQFILSSKKLLLSDSGFYLCAWSDVDNEKLFFGSGTQLSVL.

This chain links TRBV30 with TRBJ1-1; D possibly corresponds to TRBD1 (6 bases). The CDR3 sequence is 12 residues long. Germline CDR1 is GTSNPN and CDR2 is SVGIG (reference sequence). Trimming removed 0 bases at V and 8 bases at J, with 10 bases between. CDR3 protein: CAWSVQGPEAFF. DNA for the CDR3: TGTGCCTGGAGTGTACAGGGTCCCGAAGCTTTCTTT.

The rearrangement joins TRBV5-4 to TRBJ2-7, with D maybe TRBD1 (6 bases). The CDR3 is made up of 13 amino acids. V was pared by 4 bases and J by 2 bases, with 10 bases between. Germline V gene data show CDR1 as SGHNT and CDR2 as YYREEE (reference sequence). CDR3 sequence: CASSPGAPYEQYF. The CDR3 nucleotides read TGTGCCAGCAGCCCAGGGGCCCCCTACGAGCAGTACTTC.

This chain joins TRBV5-1 and TRBJ1-2; D gene uncertain. Looked up from germline, CDR1 is SGHRS and CDR2 is YFSETQ. Trimming took off 0 bases at V and 3 bases at J, with 12 bases between the two ends. The CDR3 loop spans 15 amino acids. CDR3 in amino acids: CASSLDGRHDYGYTF. DNA for the CDR3: TGCGCCAGCAGCTTGGACGGCAGGCACGACTATGGCTACACCTTC.

The rearrangement links TRBV6-5 to TRBJ1-1; a weak D match, TRBD1 (6 bases). The CDR3 extends over 13 amino acids. Germline values: CDR1 MNHEY, CDR2 SVGAGI. V was shortened by 6 bases and J by 2 bases, with 10 bases between the two germline ends. CDR3 DNA: TGTGCCAGCAGGCGGGGGACAAACACTGAAGCTTTCTTT. It yields the protein CASRRGTNTEAFF.

This clone has a handful of counts. The rearrangement uses TRBV25-1 and TRBJ1-3; D is perhaps TRBD1 (5 bases). The CDR3 sequence is 15 residues long. Germline lookup yields CDR1 MGHDK and CDR2 SYGVNS. Trimming shortened V by 2 bases and J by 9 bases, and 17 bases separated the two germline ends. CDR3 in DNA: TGTGCCAGCAGTGAAGGAGCATATTGGGGCGGCACCATATATTTT. Translating gives CASSEGAYWGGTIYF.

CDR3 nucleotides: TGTGCCAGCAGCTTACGCGGAGAGACCCAGTACTTC. Its translation: CASSLRGETQYF. This chain uses TRBV7-9 with TRBJ2-5; D is ambiguous. The CDR3 totals 12 residues. Trimming left V 2 bases short and J 4 bases short, with 5 bases between. Germline CDR1 is SEHNR and CDR2 is FQNEAQ (reference sequence).

This clone was found a few times. The chain employs TRBV7-2 and TRBJ1-1; no clear D. The CDR3 runs to 13 residues. Trimming took off 1 base at V and 5 bases at J, with 8 bases between the two ends. Germline V gene lookup returns CDR1 SGHTA and CDR2 FQGNSA. The CDR3 protein is CASSLDWVTEAFF. The DNA for the CDR3 is TGTGCCAGCAGCTTAGATTGGGTAACTGAAGCTTTCTTT.

V gene TRBV4-3 combines with J gene TRBJ1-1, with D uncertain. The V gene lost 5 bases and the J gene lost 6 bases, with 19 bases spanning the gap. CDR3 size: 15 residues. Germline CDR1 LGHNA, CDR2 YSLEER. This chain's CDR3 is CASSSHLMEKAEAFF. The CDR3 nucleotides are TGCGCCAGCAGCTCCCACCTAATGGAAAAGGCTGAAGCTTTCTTT.

V usage is TRBV25-1 and J usage is TRBJ1-3, with a possible D match to TRBD1 (5 bases). Per germline, CDR1 MGHDK and CDR2 SYGVNS. Trimming pared 6 bases from V and 6 bases from J, leaving 12 bases between. CDR3 length equals 13 residues. Written as DNA, the CDR3 is TGTGCCAGCAGCCCTAGGGGCTTAAACACCATATATTTT. It translates to CASSPRGLNTIYF. The full variable domain, completed using reference TRBV25-1 and TRBJ1-3, is EADIYQTPRYLVIGTGKKITLECSQTMGHDKMYWYQQDPGMELHLIHYSYGVNSTEKGDLSSESTVSRIRTEHFPLTLESARPSHTSQYLCASSPRGLNTIYFGEGSWLTVV.

This sequence joins TRBV7-2 and TRBJ2-1; 7 bases are shared with TRBD1. After removal of 8 bases from V and 9 bases from J, the junction contained 10 bases not matched to a gene. This CDR3 is built from 13 residues. Germline V gives CDR1 SGHTA, CDR2 FQGNSA. In DNA form, the CDR3 reads TGTGCCAGCTCCTCAGGGGGTTGGGGTGAGCAGTTCTTC. Its protein is CASSSGGWGEQFF.

The V gene is TRBV27, the J gene TRBJ2-1; possible D gene TRBD2, 6 bases. With 6 bases removed from V and 12 bases from J, the gap between germline ends came to 15 bases. The CDR3 runs to 12 residues. The germline CDR1 and CDR2 sequences are MNHEY and SMNVEV (reference sequence). CDR3 amino acids: CASSLGGVGQFF. CDR3 nucleotide sequence: TGTGCCAGCAGCCTGGGGGGAGTTGGGCAGTTCTTC.

This clone was counted between two and nine times. This sequence joins TRBV11-2 and TRBJ2-5; 8 nucleotides match TRBD1. V dropped 5 bases and J dropped 3; count of bases not matched to a gene: 5. The CDR3 has 14 residues. Germline CDR1 SGHAT, CDR2 FQNNGV. CDR3 coding DNA: TGTGCCAGCAGCACGGGACAGGTCGAAGAGACCCAGTACTTC. This sequence encodes CASSTGQVEETQYF.

The chain has TRBV30 and TRBJ1-2; D might be TRBD1 (5 bases). Deletions cut 5 bases from V and 8 bases from J, with 15 bases between. CDR1 is GTSNPN, CDR2 SVGIG, per germline (reference sequence). The CDR3 is 12 residues long. CDR3 amino acids: CAWVLDQGGYTF. As DNA, the CDR3 is TGTGCCTGGGTCCTGGACCAGGGAGGCTACACCTTC.

The V call is TRBV25-1, the J call TRBJ1-5; D is unresolved. In germline, CDR1 is MGHDK, CDR2 SYGVNS. V lost 3 bases to trimming and J lost 0 bases, with 9 bases between them. The CDR3 covers 15 residues. CDR3 DNA sequence: TGTGCCAGCAGTGACCCAGCGGATAGCAATCAGCCCCAGCATTTT. It encodes CASSDPADSNQPQHF.

The chain employs TRBV29-1 and TRBJ1-4; D gene uncertain. The ends were cut back, 1 base at V and 8 bases at J, with 11 bases in the middle. CDR3 length: 13 amino acids. Germline CDR1 and CDR2: SQVTM and ANQGSEA. CDR3 protein: CSVEGASVEKLFF. The CDR3 bases are TGCAGCGTTGAAGGGGCCTCTGTGGAAAAACTGTTTTTT.

This chain joins TRBV29-1 and TRBJ2-7; 13 bases map to TRBD2. CDR1 and CDR2 (germline): SQVTM, ANQGSEA. The V and J ends lost 6 bases and 5 bases, in that order; junction bases with no gene match: 4. The CDR3 is 13 amino acids. CDR3 bases: TGCAGCGTCGACGGACTAGCGGGAGACGAGCAGTACTTC. It specifies CSVDGLAGDEQYF.